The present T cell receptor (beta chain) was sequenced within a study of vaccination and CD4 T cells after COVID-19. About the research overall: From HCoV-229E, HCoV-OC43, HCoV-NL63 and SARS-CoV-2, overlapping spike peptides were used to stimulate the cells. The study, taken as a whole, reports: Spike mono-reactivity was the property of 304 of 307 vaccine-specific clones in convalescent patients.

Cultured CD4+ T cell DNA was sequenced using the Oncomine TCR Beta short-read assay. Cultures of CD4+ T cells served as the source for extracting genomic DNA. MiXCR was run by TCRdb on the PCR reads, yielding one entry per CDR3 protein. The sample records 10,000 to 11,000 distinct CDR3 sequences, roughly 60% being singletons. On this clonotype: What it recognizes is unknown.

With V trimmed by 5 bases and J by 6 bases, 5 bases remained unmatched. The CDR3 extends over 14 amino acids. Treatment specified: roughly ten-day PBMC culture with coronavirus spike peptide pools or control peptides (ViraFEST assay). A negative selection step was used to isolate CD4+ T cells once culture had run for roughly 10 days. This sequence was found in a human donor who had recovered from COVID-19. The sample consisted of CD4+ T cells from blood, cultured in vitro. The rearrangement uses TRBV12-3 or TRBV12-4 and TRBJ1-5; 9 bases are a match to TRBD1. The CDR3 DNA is TGTGCCAGCAGTGGACAGGGGTGGGCTCAGCCCCAGCATTTT. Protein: CASSGQGWAQPQHF.